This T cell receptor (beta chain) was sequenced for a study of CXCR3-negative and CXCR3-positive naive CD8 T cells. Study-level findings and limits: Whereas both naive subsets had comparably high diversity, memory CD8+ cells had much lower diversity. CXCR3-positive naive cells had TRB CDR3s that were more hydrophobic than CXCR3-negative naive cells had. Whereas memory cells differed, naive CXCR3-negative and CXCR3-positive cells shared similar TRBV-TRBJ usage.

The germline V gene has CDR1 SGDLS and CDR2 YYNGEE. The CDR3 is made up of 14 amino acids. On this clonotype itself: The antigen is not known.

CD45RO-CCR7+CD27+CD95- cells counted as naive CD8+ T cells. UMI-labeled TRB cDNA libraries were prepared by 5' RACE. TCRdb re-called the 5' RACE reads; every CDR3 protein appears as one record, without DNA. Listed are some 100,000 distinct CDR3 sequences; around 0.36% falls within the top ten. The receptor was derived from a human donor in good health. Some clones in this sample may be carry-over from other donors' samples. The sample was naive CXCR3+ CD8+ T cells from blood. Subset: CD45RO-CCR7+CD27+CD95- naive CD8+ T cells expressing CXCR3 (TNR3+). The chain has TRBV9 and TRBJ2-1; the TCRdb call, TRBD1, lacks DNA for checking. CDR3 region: CASSVVGAGYEQFF.